The source of this TCR beta chain is a study of siplizumab effects on memory and regulatory T cells. The study, taken as a whole, reports: Alloreactive CD4+ clones that could be mapped were on average 68.8% Treg-derived with siplizumab, against around 27% in controls. Only a minority of proliferating CD4+ or CD8+ clones had an assignable naive or memory phenotype, with roughly 80-96% lacking one.

In the case of this clone: The target antigen is unknown.

The V gene's germline CDR1 is MNHNS and CDR2 SASEGT. The V and J ends lost 2 bases and 0 bases respectively, with 7 bases between them. The CDR3 is 14 amino acids. Each sample had some 100,000 TCR templates assayed. Generated by immunoSEQ multiplex PCR, the TCRdb table keeps only in-frame clones and is missing some. This sample has 94,000 or so clones; 95% to 97% occur once, and the top ten carry 0.031%. The specimen sequenced was naive CD4+ T cells sorted from blood. The clonotype comes from a human donor in good health. This sequence joins TRBV6-1 and TRBJ1-1, with D perhaps TRBD1 (5 bases). CDR3 in amino acids: CASSEKGLNTEAFF. CDR3 nucleotides: TGTGCCAGCAGTGAAAAGGGGCTGAACACTGAAGCTTTCTTT.